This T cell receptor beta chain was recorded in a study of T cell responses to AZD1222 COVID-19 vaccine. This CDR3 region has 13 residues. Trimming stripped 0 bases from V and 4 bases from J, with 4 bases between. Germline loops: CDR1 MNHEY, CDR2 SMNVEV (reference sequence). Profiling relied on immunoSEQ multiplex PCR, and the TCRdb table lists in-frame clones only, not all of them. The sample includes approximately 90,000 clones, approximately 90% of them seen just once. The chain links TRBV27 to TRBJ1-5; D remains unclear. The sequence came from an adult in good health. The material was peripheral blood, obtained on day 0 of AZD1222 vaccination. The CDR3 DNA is TGTGCCAGCAGTTTATCGGGTAATCAGCCCCAGCATTTT. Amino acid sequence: CASSLSGNQPQHF.